This T cell receptor (beta chain) was retrieved from a study of T-cell memory formation after mild COVID-19. Points from the study as a whole: Day 15 to 85 contracting clones showed balanced CD4/CD8; later expanders leaned CD4+. Prior to infection, memory already included some responding clones, suggesting cross-reactive memory joined.

This clonotype was recorded a few times. As yet, its antigen is unknown. Germline lookup yields CDR1 DFQATT and CDR2 SNEGSKA (reference sequence). This CDR3 region has 12 residues. V was shortened by 3 bases and J by 0 bases, with 5 bases between the two germline ends. 5'RACE with constant-segment primers built TCRalpha and TCRbeta cDNA libraries with UMIs. Via MiXCR, TCRdb re-called the 5' RACE reads, giving one row per CDR3 protein. The sample yields around 300,000 distinct CDR3 sequences, 10% to 15% seen once. The V gene is TRBV20-1, the J gene TRBJ1-2; D is undetermined. The specimen was PBMCs or a T cell subset sorted from them (not recorded which). This TCR was sampled from a man aged 18 to 29 who had mild COVID-19 (a few samples of this study predate the infection). Cell type and time point are not known. The CDR3 spells CSARDPNYGYTF. CDR3 bases: TGCAGTGCTAGGGACCCTAACTATGGCTACACCTTC.